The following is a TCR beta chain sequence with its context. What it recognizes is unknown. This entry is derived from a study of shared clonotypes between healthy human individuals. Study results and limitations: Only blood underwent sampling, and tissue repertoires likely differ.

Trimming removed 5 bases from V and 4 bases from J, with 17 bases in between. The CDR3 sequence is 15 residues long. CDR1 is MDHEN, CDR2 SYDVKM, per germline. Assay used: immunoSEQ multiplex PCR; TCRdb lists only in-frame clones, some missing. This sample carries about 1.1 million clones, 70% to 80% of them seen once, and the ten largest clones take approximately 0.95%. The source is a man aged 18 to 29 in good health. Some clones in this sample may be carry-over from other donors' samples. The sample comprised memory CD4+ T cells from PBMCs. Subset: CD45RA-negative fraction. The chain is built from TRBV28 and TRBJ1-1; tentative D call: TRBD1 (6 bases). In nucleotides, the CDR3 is TGTGCCAGCAGTGCCGTACAGGGCTACGGCACTGAAGCTTTCTTT. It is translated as CASSAVQGYGTEAFF.